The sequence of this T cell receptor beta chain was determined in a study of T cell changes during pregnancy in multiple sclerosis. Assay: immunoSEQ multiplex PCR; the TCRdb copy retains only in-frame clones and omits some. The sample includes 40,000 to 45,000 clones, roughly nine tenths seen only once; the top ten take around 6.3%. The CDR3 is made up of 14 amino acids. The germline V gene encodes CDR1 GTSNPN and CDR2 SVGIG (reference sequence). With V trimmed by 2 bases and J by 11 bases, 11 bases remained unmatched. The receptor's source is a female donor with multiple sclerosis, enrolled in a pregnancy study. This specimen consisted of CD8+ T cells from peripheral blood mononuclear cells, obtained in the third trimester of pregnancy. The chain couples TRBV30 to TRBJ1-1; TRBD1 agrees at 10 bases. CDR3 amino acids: CAWSQGTGAKWAFF. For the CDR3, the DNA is TGTGCCTGGAGTCAAGGGACAGGGGCCAAGTGGGCTTTCTTT.